Sequencing of this TCR beta chain was carried out in a study of blood T cell repertoires in COVID-19. For the study at large: Spain, Italy and the United States supplied samples that represented acute and convalescent COVID-19.

Sequenced by immunoSEQ multiplex PCR; TCRdb stores in-frame clones only, minus some. This sample yields some 250,000 clones, of which around 93% are seen a single time; about 1.2% belongs to the top ten. The J segment lost 6 bases and the V segment lost 5 bases, leaving 10 bases of the junction unmatched. CDR3 length equals 15 residues. Germline lookup yields CDR1 MNHEY and CDR2 SVGAGI. This clone was counted a single time. The receptor comes from a human donor in a cohort exposed to, infected with or recovered from COVID-19 (not recorded which). The donor label of this sample is uncertain. V is TRBV6-5 and J is TRBJ2-1, with TRBD2 matching over 7 bases. The sample taken for sequencing was PBMCs or T cells enriched from blood (not recorded which). DNA for the CDR3: TGTGCCAGCAGTAAGACTAGCAGGGCCTCCAATGAGCAGTTCTTC. Its protein product is CASSKTSRASNEQFF.